This record covers a single T cell receptor (beta chain). Its antigen remains unidentified. This record comes from a study of cytomegalovirus exposure and HLA in healthy donors. Overall study context: Early released data comprised some 85 million unique TCRs from HLA-typed donors.

Broader study findings: With DRB1 most and HLA-C fewest, TCR association rates differed between HLA loci in a later analysis.

The CDR3 runs to 12 residues. From germline, CDR1 is MNHNS and CDR2 SASEGT. Trimming shortened V by 6 bases and J by 7 bases, and 12 bases separated the two germline ends. The PCR used 60 Vbeta and 13 Jbeta primers. Methods used by the authors: Later work found 80 million or so unique TCR beta chains, with about 10 million shared. Measured with immunoSEQ multiplex PCR; TCRdb has only the in-frame clones, and not every one. The V and J calls and clone size were taken over from that table, and D and trimming were inferred from the DNA. The table shows 150,000 to 200,000 clones, with approximately 84% occurring only once.

This clonotype was sampled from a woman aged 30 to 39 in good health and CMV-seropositive. The chain links TRBV6-1 to TRBJ2-5, with a tentative D call TRBD1 (5 bases). Sequencing used PBMCs. The chain's CDR3 is CASRGPPGTQYF. The CDR3 DNA follows: TGTGCCAGCAGGGGGCCGCCTGGGACCCAGTACTTC.